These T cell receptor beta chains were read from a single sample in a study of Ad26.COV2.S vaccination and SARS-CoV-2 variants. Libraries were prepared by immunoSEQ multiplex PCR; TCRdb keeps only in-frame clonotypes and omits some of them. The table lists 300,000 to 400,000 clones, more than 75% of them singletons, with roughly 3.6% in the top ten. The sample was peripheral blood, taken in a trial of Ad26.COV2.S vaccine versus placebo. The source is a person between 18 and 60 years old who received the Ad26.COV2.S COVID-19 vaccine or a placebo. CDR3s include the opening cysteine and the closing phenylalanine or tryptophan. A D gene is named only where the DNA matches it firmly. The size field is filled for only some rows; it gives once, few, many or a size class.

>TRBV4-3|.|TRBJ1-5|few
CASSQDGRSGKGNQPQHF
TGCGCCAGCAGCCAAGATGGGAGGTCAGGGAAAGGTAATCAGCCCCAGCATTTT
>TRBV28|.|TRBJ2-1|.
CASSLGTHDGEQFF
TGTGCCAGCAGTTTAGGGACCCATGACGGTGAGCAGTTCTTC
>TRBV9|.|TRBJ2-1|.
CASSVKSAVNEQFF
TGTGCCAGCAGCGTAAAATCAGCGGTAAATGAGCAGTTCTTC
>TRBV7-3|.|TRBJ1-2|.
CASSPEGDNYGYTF
TGTGCCAGCAGCCCAGAGGGGGATAACTATGGCTACACCTTC
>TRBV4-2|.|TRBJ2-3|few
CASSPQRSTDTQYF
TGTGCCAGCAGCCCGCAGCGGAGCACAGATACGCAGTATTTT
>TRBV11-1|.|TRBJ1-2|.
CASSLQGDFYGYTF
TGTGCCAGCAGCTTACAGGGCGACTTCTATGGCTACACCTTC
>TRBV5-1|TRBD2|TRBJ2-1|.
CASRGTSPSGSSSYNEQFF
TGCGCCAGCAGGGGGACTAGCCCATCAGGTAGCAGCTCCTACAATGAGCAGTTCTTC
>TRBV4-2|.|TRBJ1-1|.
CASSQDEGRRTEAFF
TGTGCCAGCAGCCAAGATGAAGGCAGAAGGACTGAAGCTTTCTTT
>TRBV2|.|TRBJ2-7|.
CASSEEVNNRYEQYF
TGTGCCAGCAGTGAAGAGGTGAACAATAGGTACGAGCAGTACTTC
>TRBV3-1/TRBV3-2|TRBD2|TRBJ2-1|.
CASSQVASGGKNEQFF
TGTGCCAGCAGCCAAGTCGCTAGCGGGGGGAAGAATGAGCAGTTCTTC
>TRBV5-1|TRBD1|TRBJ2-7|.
CASSKADRGSSYEQYF
TGCGCCAGCAGCAAGGCGGACAGGGGGAGCTCCTACGAGCAGTACTTC
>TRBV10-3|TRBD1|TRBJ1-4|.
CAISTGAKNEKLFF
TGTGCCATTAGTACAGGGGCAAAGAATGAAAAACTGTTTTTT
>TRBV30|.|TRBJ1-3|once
CAWGRAGRGGNTIYF
TGTGCCTGGGGTCGGGCAGGGAGGGGTGGAAACACCATATATTTT
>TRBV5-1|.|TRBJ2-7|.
CASSLASGGWEQYF
TGCGCCAGCAGCTTGGCCAGTGGGGGTTGGGAGCAGTACTTC
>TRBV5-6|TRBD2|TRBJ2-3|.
CASRSGGNTDTQYF
TGTGCCAGCAGGTCGGGGGGGAACACAGATACGCAGTATTTT
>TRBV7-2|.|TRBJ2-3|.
CASSLAGLSTDTQYF
TGTGCCAGCAGCTTAGCGGGACTCAGCACAGATACGCAGTATTTT
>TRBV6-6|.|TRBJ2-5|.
CASSSSVGETQYF
TGTGCCAGCAGTTCCTCTGTGGGGGAGACCCAGTACTTC
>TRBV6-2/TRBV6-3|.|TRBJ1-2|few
CASSYGQDGGYTF
TGTGCCAGCAGTTACGGGCAGGATGGTGGCTACACCTTC
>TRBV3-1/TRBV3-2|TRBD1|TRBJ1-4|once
CASSRQGVKLFF
TGTGCCAGCAGCCGACAGGGTGTGAAACTGTTTTTT
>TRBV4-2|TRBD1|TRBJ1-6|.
CASSQDPPTGDYNSPLHF
TGTGCCAGCAGCCAAGATCCACCGACAGGGGACTATAATTCACCCCTCCACTTT
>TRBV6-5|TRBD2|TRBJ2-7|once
CASSSTSGASSYEQYF
TGTGCCAGCAGTTCAACTAGCGGGGCTAGCTCCTACGAGCAGTACTTC
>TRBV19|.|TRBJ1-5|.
CASSQGNHQPQHF
TGTGCCAGTAGTCAGGGAAACCATCAGCCCCAGCATTTT
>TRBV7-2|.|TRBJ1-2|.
CASSPWVSYANYGYTF
TGTGCCAGCAGCCCGTGGGTCAGCTACGCTAACTATGGCTACACCTTC
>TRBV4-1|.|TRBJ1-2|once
CASSSPTDGYTF
TGCGCCAGCAGCTCGCCGACGGATGGCTACACCTTC
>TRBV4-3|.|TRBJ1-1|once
CASSQGWNTEAFF
TGCGCCAGCAGCCAAGGCTGGAACACTGAAGCTTTCTTT
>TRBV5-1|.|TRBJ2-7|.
CASSLSRSSAEIYEQYF
TGCGCCAGCAGCTTGTCCCGCTCTAGCGCCGAAATTTACGAGCAGTACTTC
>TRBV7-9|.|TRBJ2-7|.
CASSAGRPTFSYEQYF
TGTGCCAGCAGCGCCGGACGCCCGACCTTCTCCTACGAGCAGTACTTC
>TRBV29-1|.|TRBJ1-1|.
CSVRAMNTEAFF
TGCAGCGTTCGGGCGATGAACACTGAAGCTTTCTTT
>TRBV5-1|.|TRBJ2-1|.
CASRADSYNEQFF
TGCGCCAGCAGGGCCGACTCCTACAATGAGCAGTTCTTC
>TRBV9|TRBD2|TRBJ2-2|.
CASSVGWRGAVNTGELFF
TGTGCCAGCAGCGTAGGATGGCGGGGGGCTGTGAACACCGGGGAGCTGTTTTTT
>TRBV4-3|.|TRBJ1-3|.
CASSQVHGNTIYF
TGCGCCAGCAGCCAGGTCCACGGAAACACCATATATTTT
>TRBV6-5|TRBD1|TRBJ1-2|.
CASSQTGGSGYTF
TGTGCCAGCAGTCAGACAGGGGGCTCTGGCTACACCTTC
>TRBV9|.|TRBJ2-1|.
CASSVSRANEQFF
TGTGCCAGCAGCGTTTCTAGGGCCAATGAGCAGTTCTTC
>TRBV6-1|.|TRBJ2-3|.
CASSERGDTQYF
TGTGCCAGCAGTGAACGAGGGGATACGCAGTATTTT
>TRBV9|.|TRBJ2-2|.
CASSASRGLTGELFF
TGTGCCAGCAGCGCCTCAAGGGGTTTAACCGGGGAGCTGTTTTTT
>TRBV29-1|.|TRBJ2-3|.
CSVDRADTQYF
TGCAGCGTTGACCGCGCAGATACGCAGTATTTT
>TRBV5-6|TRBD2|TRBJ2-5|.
CASSLDPLSGGPQETQYF
TGTGCCAGCAGCTTGGACCCCCTTAGCGGGGGCCCCCAAGAGACCCAGTACTTC
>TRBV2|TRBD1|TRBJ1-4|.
CASEKGDRRPKLFF
TGTGCCAGCGAAAAGGGGGACAGGCGCCCAAAACTGTTTTTT
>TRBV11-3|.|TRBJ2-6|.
CASSLDRLPRGPLGANVLTF
TGTGCCAGCAGCTTAGACAGGCTACCACGGGGTCCTCTGGGGGCCAACGTCCTGACTTTC
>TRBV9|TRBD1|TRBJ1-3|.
CASSVGQGGGNTIYF
TGTGCCAGCAGCGTTGGGCAGGGGGGAGGAAACACCATATATTTT
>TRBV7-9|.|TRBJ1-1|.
CASSGVAEAFF
TGTGCCAGCTCCGGGGTCGCTGAAGCTTTCTTT
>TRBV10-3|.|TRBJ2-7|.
CAISESFEQYF
TGTGCCATCAGTGAGTCGTTCGAGCAGTACTTC
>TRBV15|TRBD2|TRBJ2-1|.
CATRTSGAQLNEQFF
TGTGCCACAAGGACTAGCGGGGCCCAGCTCAATGAGCAGTTCTTC
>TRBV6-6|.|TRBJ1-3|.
CASSFPGTSSGNTIYF
TGTGCCAGCAGTTTCCCCGGTACTAGCTCTGGAAACACCATATATTTT
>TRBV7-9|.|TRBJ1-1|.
CASSFTNTEAFF
TGTGCCAGCAGTTTTACGAACACTGAAGCTTTCTTT
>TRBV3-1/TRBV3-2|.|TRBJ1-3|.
CASSQVTGSGNTIYF
TGTGCCAGCAGCCAAGTTACAGGGAGTGGAAACACCATATATTTT
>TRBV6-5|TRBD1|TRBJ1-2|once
CASSPATGKNYGYTF
TGTGCCAGCAGTCCAGCGACAGGGAAGAACTATGGCTACACCTTC
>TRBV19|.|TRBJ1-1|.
CASSTKQGAEAFF
TGTGCCAGTAGTACCAAACAGGGAGCTGAAGCTTTCTTT
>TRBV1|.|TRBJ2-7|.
CTSSQELEGSSYEQYF
TGCACCAGCAGCCAAGAACTAGAGGGGAGCTCCTACGAGCAGTACTTC
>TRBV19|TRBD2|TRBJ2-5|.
CASSRTSGWGETQYF
TGTGCCAGTAGTCGAACTAGCGGTTGGGGGGAGACCCAGTACTTC